A single sample is the source of the 15 T cell receptor beta chains below, sequenced in a study of OX40 agonist ivuxolimab in advanced cancers. Here immunoSEQ multiplex PCR was the method, and the copy in TCRdb shows in-frame clones only, minus some. Among roughly 79,000 clones listed, roughly 90% were seen once. The sequences come from CD4+ or CD8+ T cells sorted from blood, collected in a trial of the OX40 agonist ivuxolimab. These TCRs come from an adult with an advanced solid tumor such as melanoma, head and neck, liver or kidney cancer.

This clone showed up just once. The V gene is TRBV2, the J gene TRBJ2-2; the D gene could be TRBD1 or TRBD2 (6 bases each). The CDR3 spans 15 residues. Looked up from germline, CDR1 is SNHLY and CDR2 is FYNNEI. Trimming took off 3 bases at V and 6 bases at J, with 14 bases between the two ends. The CDR3 loop reads CASSDWGRGPGELFF. Here the CDR3 DNA reads TGTGCCAGCAGTGACTGGGGACGGGGGCCCGGGGAGCTGTTTTTT.

The chain recombines TRBV7-8 with TRBJ1-1, with a possible D match to TRBD1 (5 bases). V was cut by 5 bases and J by 1 base, with 11 bases left in between. This CDR3 is built from 14 residues. Germline lookup yields CDR1 SGHVS and CDR2 FQNEAQ. The CDR3 region is CASSPRDGNTEAFF. The CDR3 nucleotides read TGTGCCAGCAGCCCTCGGGACGGGAACACTGAAGCTTTCTTT.

The chain is built from TRBV11-2 and TRBJ2-5; possibly TRBD2 for D (5 bases). The germline V gene has CDR1 SGHAT and CDR2 FQNNGV. The CDR3 sequence is 14 residues long. The V end lost 5 bases, the J end lost 5 bases, and 15 bases lay between the germline ends. The CDR3, as DNA: TGTGCCAGCAGCCCTTTCCTAGCTGGTGAGACCCAGTACTTC. Residues: CASSPFLAGETQYF.

The chain uses TRBV7-9 and TRBJ1-5; possibly TRBD1 for D (5 bases). Germline CDR1 reads SEHNR; CDR2 reads FQNEAQ (reference sequence). V was cut by 1 base and J by 6 bases, with 13 bases left in between. CDR3 length equals 15 residues. The CDR3 bases are TGTGCCAGCAGCTTAGAGGTGGGGCCTGGTCAGCCCCAGCATTTT. Protein product: CASSLEVGPGQPQHF. Combining the CDR3 with reference TRBV7-9 and TRBJ1-5 gives the whole variable domain DTGVSQNPRHKITKRGQNVTFRCDPISEHNRLYWYRQTLGQGPEFLTYFQNEAQLEKSRLLSDRFSAERPKGSFSTLEIQRTEQGDSAMYLCASSLEVGPGQPQHFGDGTRLSIL.

This chain connects TRBV2 to TRBJ2-3; D is unclear. The CDR3 is made up of 13 amino acids. V lost 6 bases, J lost 2 bases, and 9 bases lay in between. Germline CDR1 and CDR2: SNHLY and FYNNEI. CDR3 bases: TGTGCCAGCAGAGCCTCCGCCACAGATACGCAGTATTTT. Encoded protein: CASRASATDTQYF. Full variable domain (missing parts from reference TRBV2 and TRBJ2-3): EPEVTQTPSHQVTQMGQEVILRCVPISNHLYFYWYRQILGQKVEFLVSFYNNEISEKSEIFDDQFSVERPDGSNFTLKIRSTKLEDSAMYFCASRASATDTQYFGPGTRLTVL.

The CDR3 DNA follows: TGTGCCAGCAGCTCAGGAAGTCGAACAGGGTCACATGGCTACACCTTC. Translating it yields CASSSGSRTGSHGYTF. The chain carries TRBV7-2 and TRBJ1-2; tentatively, D is TRBD1 (6 bases). This CDR3 has 16 residues. The V gene lost 4 bases and the J gene lost 6 bases, with 21 bases spanning the gap. Germline-derived CDR1 and CDR2 are SGHTA and FQGNSA.

This chain joins TRBV11-2 and TRBJ2-1; TRBD2 matches 13 bases. The J segment lost 4 bases and the V segment lost 6 bases, leaving 3 bases of the junction unmatched. The CDR3 totals 15 residues. Per the germline V gene, CDR1 is SGHAT and CDR2 is FQNNGV. The CDR3 region has the DNA TGTGCCAGCAGTACGACTAGCGGGAGGTACAATGAGCAGTTCTTC. It encodes CASSTTSGRYNEQFF.

The CDR3 DNA sequence: TGTGCCAGCAGCCAGAACGAATGGGACAGGGATACCGGGGAGCTGTTTTTT. As protein: CASSQNEWDRDTGELFF. V is TRBV7-3 and J is TRBJ2-2; 9 positions agree with TRBD1. CDR1 SGHTA and CDR2 FQGTGA come from the germline V gene. V lost 5 bases to trimming and J lost 5 bases; unmatched junction nucleotides: 12. This CDR3 region has 17 residues.

This rearrangement joins TRBV19 to TRBJ2-2; D is unresolved. The V gene lost 3 bases and the J gene lost 4 bases, with 6 bases spanning the gap. The CDR3 is 13 residues long. The germline V gene has CDR1 LNHDA and CDR2 SQIVND (reference sequence). Here the CDR3 reads CASSILSTGELFF. CDR3 DNA: TGTGCCAGTAGTATTCTCTCCACCGGGGAGCTGTTTTTT.

The chain uses TRBV11-2 and TRBJ1-4, with a tentative D call TRBD1 (5 bases). This CDR3 spans 12 amino acids. V lost 8 bases and J lost 5, with 9 bases in between. Germline CDR1 reads SGHAT; CDR2 reads FQNNGV. Written as DNA, the CDR3 is TGTGCCAGCGGGGACCACAATGAAAAACTGTTTTTT. Translating it yields CASGDHNEKLFF.

In DNA form, the CDR3 reads TGTGCCAGCAGCTTAAACCCAGGGAGCTCCTACGAGCAGTACTTC. It encodes CASSLNPGSSYEQYF. This chain uses TRBV13 with TRBJ2-7; TRBD1 or TRBD2 may be the D gene (5 bases each). V lost 2 bases, J lost 0 bases, and 11 bases lay in between. The CDR3 is 15 amino acids. Germline CDR1 is PRHDT and CDR2 is FYEKMQ (reference sequence). The whole variable domain, remainder taken from reference TRBV13 and TRBJ2-7, is AAGVIQSPRHLIKEKRETATLKCYPIPRHDTVYWYQQGPGQDPQFLISFYEKMQSDKGSIPDRFSAQQFSDYHSELNMSSLELGDSALYFCASSLNPGSSYEQYFGPGTRLTVT.

The gene calls are TRBV10-3 and TRBJ1-1; tentative D call: TRBD1 (5 bases). The V gene's germline CDR1 is ENHRY and CDR2 SYGVKD. This CDR3 has 14 residues. Trimming took 0 bases from V and 3 from J, leaving 8 bases between them. DNA for the CDR3: TGTGCCATCAGTGAGTCAAGGGGTTACACTGAAGCTTTCTTT. Its protein product is CAISESRGYTEAFF.

In nucleotides, the CDR3 is TGTGCCAGCAGTGAAGCGCTTCGAGTTCCTGAAGCTTTCTTT. This gives the protein CASSEALRVPEAFF. The chain uses TRBV6-1 and TRBJ1-1; the D is unclear. The germline V gene has CDR1 MNHNS and CDR2 SASEGT. The V and J ends lost 0 bases and 6 bases respectively, with 11 bases between them. The CDR3 sequence is 14 residues long.

The rearrangement uses TRBV7-6 and TRBJ2-1; D possibly matches TRBD1 or TRBD2 (6 bases each). Germline-derived CDR1 and CDR2 are SGHVS and FNYEAQ. The ends were cut back, 4 bases at V and 3 bases at J, with 13 bases in the middle. This CDR3 spans 15 amino acids. The CDR3 sequence is CASSYSRGGYNEQFF. In nucleotides, the CDR3 is TGTGCCAGCAGCTATAGCAGGGGAGGCTACAATGAGCAGTTCTTC.

The chain joins TRBV5-1 to TRBJ2-7, with D possibly TRBD1 on 5 matching bases. The germline V gene has CDR1 SGHRS and CDR2 YFSETQ. V was trimmed by 4 bases and J by 2 bases, leaving 10 bases between them. This CDR3 is built from 13 residues. CDR3 region: CASSLREPYEQYF. The DNA for the CDR3 is TGCGCCAGCAGCCTCAGGGAACCCTACGAGCAGTACTTC.